The following is a T cell receptor beta chain sequence with its context. The assay was immunoSEQ multiplex PCR, and TCRdb's table has in-frame clones only and misses some. The repertoire holds roughly 170,000 clones, about 88% seen once, with 11% in the top ten. The entry originates in a study of radiation and T cells in renal cell carcinoma. Time point reported: blood 4 weeks post-SBRT, at nephrectomy. Treatment noted: 15 Gy SBRT to primary tumor, nephrectomy 4 weeks later. The sequences come from blood, collected from a patient whose treatment included radiotherapy and nephrectomy. This sequence originates from a woman between 50 and 59 years old with renal cell carcinoma.

The CDR3: CASSHTRTNYGYTF. Written as DNA, the CDR3 is TGTGCCAGCAGCCATACGCGAACGAACTATGGCTACACCTTC. The chain couples TRBV9 to TRBJ1-2; D unclear. The length of the CDR3 is 14 residues. V lost 4 bases and J lost 2, with 12 bases in between. Germline loops: CDR1 SGDLS, CDR2 YYNGEE.